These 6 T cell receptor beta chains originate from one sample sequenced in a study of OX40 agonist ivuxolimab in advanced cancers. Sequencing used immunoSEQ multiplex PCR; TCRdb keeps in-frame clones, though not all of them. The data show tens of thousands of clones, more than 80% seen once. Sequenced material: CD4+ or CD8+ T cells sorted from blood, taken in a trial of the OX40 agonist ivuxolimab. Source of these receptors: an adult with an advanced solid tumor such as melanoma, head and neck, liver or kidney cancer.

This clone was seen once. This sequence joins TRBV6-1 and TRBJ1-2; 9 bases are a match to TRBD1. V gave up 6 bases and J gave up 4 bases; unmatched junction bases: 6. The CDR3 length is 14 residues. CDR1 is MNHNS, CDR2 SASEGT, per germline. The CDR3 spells CASSTRQGGYGYTF. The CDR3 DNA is TGTGCCAGCAGCACCAGACAGGGGGGCTATGGCTACACCTTC.

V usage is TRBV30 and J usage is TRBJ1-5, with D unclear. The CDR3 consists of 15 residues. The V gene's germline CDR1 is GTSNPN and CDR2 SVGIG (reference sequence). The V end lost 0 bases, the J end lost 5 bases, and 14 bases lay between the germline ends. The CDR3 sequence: CAWSVLTNPYQPQHF. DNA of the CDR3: TGTGCCTGGAGTGTACTTACCAACCCTTATCAGCCCCAGCATTTT.

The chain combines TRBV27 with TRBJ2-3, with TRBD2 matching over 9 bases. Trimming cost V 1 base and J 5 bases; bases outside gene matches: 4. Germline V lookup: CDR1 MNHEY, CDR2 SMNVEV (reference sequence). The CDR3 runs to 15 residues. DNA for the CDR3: TGTGCCAGCAGTTTATTGAATAGCGGGAGAGATACGCAGTATTTT. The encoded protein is CASSLLNSGRDTQYF.

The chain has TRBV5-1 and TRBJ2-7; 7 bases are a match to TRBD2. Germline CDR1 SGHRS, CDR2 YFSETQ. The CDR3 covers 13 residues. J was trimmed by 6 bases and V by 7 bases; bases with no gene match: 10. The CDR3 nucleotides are TGCGCCAGCTGGGGACTGTCGGGGGGCGAGCAGTACTTC. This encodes CASWGLSGGEQYF. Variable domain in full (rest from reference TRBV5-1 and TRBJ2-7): KAGVTQTPRYLIKTRGQQVTLSCSPISGHRSVSWYQQTPGQGLQFLFEYFSETQRNKGNFPGRFSGRQFSNSRSEMNVSTLELGDSALYLCASWGLSGGEQYFGPGTRLTVT.

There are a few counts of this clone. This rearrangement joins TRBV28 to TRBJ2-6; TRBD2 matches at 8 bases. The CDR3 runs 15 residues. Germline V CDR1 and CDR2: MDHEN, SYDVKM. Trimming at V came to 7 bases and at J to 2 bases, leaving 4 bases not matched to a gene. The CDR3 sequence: CASIAGGPGANVLTF. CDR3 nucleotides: TGTGCCAGCATTGCGGGGGGCCCTGGGGCCAACGTCCTGACTTTC.

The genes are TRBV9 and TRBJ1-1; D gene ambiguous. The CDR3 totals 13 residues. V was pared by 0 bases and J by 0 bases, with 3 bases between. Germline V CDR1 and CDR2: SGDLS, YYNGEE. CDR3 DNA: TGTGCCAGCAGCGTAGAGCTGAACACTGAAGCTTTCTTT. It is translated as CASSVELNTEAFF.